This T cell receptor beta chain was retrieved from a study of beta chain features in type 1 diabetes. The wider study: Healthy donors and patients showed comparable age, gender and cell yields.

This clone was picked up one time. The antigen remains undetermined. Trimming cost V 6 bases and J 5 bases; bases outside gene matches: 4. The CDR3 loop spans 16 amino acids. CDR1 and CDR2 (germline): SGHTA, FQGNSA. The study, taken as a whole, reports: People with Type 1 diabetes carried modestly yet significantly shorter TCRB CDR3s in all four CD4+ subsets.

Investigators reverse transcribed all isolated RNA, so they sequenced expressed TCRB transcripts. Produced via immunoSEQ multiplex PCR; TCRdb's table is partial and in-frame only. The sample shows approximately 260,000 clones, over 20% of them seen only once. V usage is TRBV7-2 and J usage is TRBJ2-2; TRBD2 agrees at 15 bases. Sequences were obtained from naive CD4+ T cells from blood. The sequence came from a woman aged 40 to 50 with type 1 diabetes. The CDR3 spells CASSWTSGRETGELFF. CDR3 in DNA: TGTGCCAGCAGTTGGACTAGCGGGAGGGAGACCGGGGAGCTGTTTTTT. The full variable domain, completed using reference TRBV7-2 and TRBJ2-2, is GAGVSQSPSNKVTEKGKDVELRCDPISGHTALYWYRQSLGQGLEFLIYFQGNSAPDKSGLPSDRFSAERTGGSVSTLTIQRTQQEDSAVYLCASSWTSGRETGELFFGEGSRLTVL.